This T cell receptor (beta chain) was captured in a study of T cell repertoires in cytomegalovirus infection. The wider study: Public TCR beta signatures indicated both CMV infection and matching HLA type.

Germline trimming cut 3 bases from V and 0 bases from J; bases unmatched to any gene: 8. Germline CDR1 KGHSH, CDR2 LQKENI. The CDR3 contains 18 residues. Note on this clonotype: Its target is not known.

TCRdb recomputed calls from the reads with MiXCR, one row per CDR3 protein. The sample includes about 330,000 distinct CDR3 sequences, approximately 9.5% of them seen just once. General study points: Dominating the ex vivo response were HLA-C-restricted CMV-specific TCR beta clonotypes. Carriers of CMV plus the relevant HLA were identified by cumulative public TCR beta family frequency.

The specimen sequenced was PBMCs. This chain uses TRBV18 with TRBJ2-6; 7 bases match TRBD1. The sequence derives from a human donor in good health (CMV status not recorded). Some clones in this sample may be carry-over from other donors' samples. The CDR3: CASSPLGQAYSGANVLTF. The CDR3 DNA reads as TGTGCCAGCTCACCGCTCGGACAGGCCTACTCTGGGGCCAACGTCCTGACTTTC.